This T cell receptor beta chain is from a study of T cells expressing NK-cell markers. General study results and limits: A range of about 1.0-8% of CD8+ T cells consisted of dominant NKG2C+ clonotypes in six donors.

Comment on this clonotype: Its antigen is not known.

Production of TCR beta cDNA relied on 5'RACE template switching with UMIs. TCRdb reprocessed the 5' RACE reads; each CDR3 protein has one entry and no DNA is given. The sample spans 200,000 to 300,000 distinct CDR3 sequences; the ten largest clones claim around 0.37%. The germline gives CDR1 SGHRS, CDR2 YFSETQ. This CDR3 is built from 20 residues. The sequence came from a man younger than 35 in good health. The V call is TRBV5-1, the J call TRBJ2-3; TCRdb names TRBD2, which stays unverified in the absence of DNA. Sequencing was performed on blood T cells: a sorted CD56 or NKG2C T cell subset, CD4+ or CD8+ T cells, or bulk PBMC T cells (not recorded which). The CDR3 sequence: CASSRNIAGGPGRPTDTQYF.